The T cell receptor (beta chain) described here comes from a study of T cells in Graves' hyperthyroidism and ophthalmopathy. V shed 10 bases and J shed 0 bases, with 13 bases lying between them. Germline V gene lookup returns CDR1 MNHEY and CDR2 SMNVEV (reference sequence). CDR3 length equals 14 residues. General study findings and limits: Blood also carried most thyroid clonotypes expanded above 0.001.

Each person with ophthalmopathy scored at least 3 on the Clinical Activity Score, reached NOSPECS grade 4 or higher, and had been ill under 3 months. Clinicians diagnosed patients from clinical symptoms, serum thyroxine and TRAb, thyroid ultrasound and orbital computed tomography. The table lists this clonotype with many counts. Its antigen is not known. Researchers amplified the TCR beta CDR3 regions from RNA transcripts. In the first-round RT-PCR of the TCR CDR3, the HTBI primer set was used. TCRdb re-analysed the multiplex PCR reads in MiXCR, keeping a single row per CDR3 protein. The sample consists of about 370,000 distinct CDR3 sequences, roughly 15% of them appearing once.

The receptor was derived from a woman aged 55-70 years with Graves' ophthalmopathy. V and J are TRBV27 and TRBJ1-5; TRBD1 is a possible D gene (5 bases). The sample was blood. CDR3 nucleotides: TGTGCCACCAACTCTCAGGGTAGCAATCAGCCCCAGCATTTT. Residues: CATNSQGSNQPQHF.